These T cell receptor beta chains were read from a single sample in a study of blood T cell repertoires in COVID-19. Sequencing was performed with immunoSEQ multiplex PCR; in TCRdb, only in-frame clones are kept and a portion is missing. The sample lists 260,000 or so clones; approximately 85% were seen once. The specimen sequenced was peripheral blood. These receptors came from a human donor in a cohort sampled during active COVID-19. CDR3s include the opening cysteine and the closing phenylalanine or tryptophan. D genes are given only for firm matches. Not every row has a clone size; where given, it reads once, few, many or a size class.

12,TRBD1,-,TRBV5-1,TRBJ1-2,TGCGCCAGCAGGACAGGGAGCTATGGCTACACCTTC,CASRTGSYGYTF
15,TRBD1,-,TRBV19,TRBJ1-2,TGTGCCAGTAACCCCGCGGGCAGGGGGTACCATGGCTACACCTTC,CASNPAGRGYHGYTF
14,TRBD1,-,TRBV19,TRBJ1-4,TGTGCCAGTACCTCGGACAGGGGCCCTGAAAAACTGTTTTTT,CASTSDRGPEKLFF
14,TRBD2,once,TRBV5-1,TRBJ2-7,TGCGCCAGCAGCTTGGAAGCGGGAGGGCTCGAGCAGTACTTC,CASSLEAGGLEQYF
15,TRBD1,-,TRBV15,TRBJ2-7,TGTGCCACCAGCAGGGAGTGGACAGGGGGCTACGAGCAGTACTTC,CATSREWTGGYEQYF
16,TRBD2,-,TRBV18,TRBJ2-7,TGTGCCAGCTCACCAGGGACGGGACTAGCGGCCCTTAGGCAGTACTTC,CASSPGTGLAALRQYF
17,TRBD1,-,TRBV18,TRBJ2-7,TGTGCCAGCTCACCAAAGCCGCTACGAGACAGGGCCTACGAGCAGTACTTC,CASSPKPLRDRAYEQYF
13,-,once,TRBV28,TRBJ2-5,TGTGCCAGCAGTTTATCACAGGAAGAGACCCAGTACTTC,CASSLSQEETQYF
13,-,-,TRBV4-1,TRBJ1-2,TGCGCCAGCAGCCAACAGGGAAACTATGGCTACACCTTC,CASSQQGNYGYTF
13,TRBD1,-,TRBV11-2,TRBJ2-7,TGTGCCAGCAGCTTGTACAGGGGAGACGAGCAGTACTTC,CASSLYRGDEQYF
12,-,-,TRBV6-5,TRBJ1-2,TGTGCCAGCAGTTCCGGGACAACTGGCTACACCTTC,CASSSGTTGYTF
15,TRBD1,-,TRBV11-2,TRBJ2-7,TGTGCCAGCAATCCACCCCGGACAGGGATCTACGAGCAGTACTTC,CASNPPRTGIYEQYF
13,TRBD1,-,TRBV7-3,TRBJ1-2,TGTGCCAGCAGCCCAGGGACAGGGAATGGCTACACCTTC,CASSPGTGNGYTF
17,TRBD2,once,TRBV4-3,TRBJ2-1,TGCGCCAGCAGCTATGACGGGGCGGGAGCCACCTACAATGAGCAGTTCTTC,CASSYDGAGATYNEQFF
18,-,-,TRBV2,TRBJ1-2,TGTGCCAGCAGAGATTCATACTCCGACAGTACCTTCGACAGTGGCTACACCTTC,CASRDSYSDSTFDSGYTF
15,TRBD2,-,TRBV18,TRBJ2-2,TGTGCCAGCTCACCGGAAGCGGGAGCGGCCGGGGAGCTGTTTTTT,CASSPEAGAAGELFF
15,TRBD1,-,TRBV19,TRBJ1-5,TGTGCCAGTACCCCGGGACAGGCATCAAATCAGCCCCAGCATTTT,CASTPGQASNQPQHF
15,-,-,TRBV3-1/TRBV3-2,TRBJ1-5,TGTGCCAGCAGCCAAGATGGTCCGAGCTATCAGCCCCAGCATTTT,CASSQDGPSYQPQHF
14,TRBD1,-,TRBV11-2,TRBJ2-2,TGTGCCAGCAGCTTGACAGGGACGATCGGGGAGCTGTTTTTT,CASSLTGTIGELFF
17,-,-,TRBV3-1/TRBV3-2,TRBJ1-6,TGTGCCAGCAGCAATACCTTGGACAGACGCTATAATTCACCCCTCCACTTT,CASSNTLDRRYNSPLHF
14,TRBD1,few,TRBV19,TRBJ1-5,TGTGCCAGTAGTATATGGGACAGGGGACGGCCCCAGCATTTT,CASSIWDRGRPQHF
15,TRBD1,-,TRBV6-5,TRBJ2-1,TGTGCCAGCAGTCGACTGGGACAGGTTTACAATGAGCAGTTCTTC,CASSRLGQVYNEQFF
15,TRBD1,-,TRBV7-9,TRBJ1-4,TGTGCCAGCAGCCTACCGGGACAGGGCGATGAAAAACTGTTTTTT,CASSLPGQGDEKLFF
19,-,-,TRBV19,TRBJ1-1,TGTGCCAGTACCCCTATAGATCTAAGTTCTTTCCCTTCTAGCACTGAAGCTTTCTTT,CASTPIDLSSFPSSTEAFF
18,-,once,TRBV12-1,TRBJ2-7,-,CASSLWGQGARSPYEQYF
11,-,-,TRBV7-9,TRBJ2-7,TGTGCCAGCTCGGGAAGAGGTGAGCAGTACTTC,CASSGRGEQYF
13,-,-,TRBV6-6,TRBJ1-5,TGTGCCAGCAGCATACAGGCTCTTCAGCCCCAGCATTTT,CASSIQALQPQHF
14,-,-,TRBV7-9,TRBJ1-1,TGTGCCAGCATATTAAATCAGGGGAACACTGAAGCTTTCTTT,CASILNQGNTEAFF
13,-,-,TRBV2,TRBJ1-1,TGTGCCAGCAGTACCCAACAGGGAACTGAAGCTTTCTTT,CASSTQQGTEAFF
14,-,-,TRBV6-6,TRBJ1-6,TGTGCCAGCAGTCCACAGGGTGGCAATTCACCCCTCCACTTT,CASSPQGGNSPLHF
12,TRBD1,-,TRBV29-1,TRBJ1-2,TGCAGCGTTGGGGACAGGACGCATGGCTACACCTTC,CSVGDRTHGYTF
16,-,-,TRBV7-6,TRBJ1-1,TGTGCCAGCACTCAAAGACCGGCGGGGACTGCCTCTGAAGCTTTCTTT,CASTQRPAGTASEAFF
13,TRBD2,-,TRBV25-1,TRBJ2-7,TGTGCCGGCCGGACTAGCGGGGGCTACGAGCAGTACTTC,CAGRTSGGYEQYF
19,-,-,TRBV2,TRBJ1-1,TGTGCCAGCAGTCTTTCCGGGGGAAACCTTGTCGGCATGAAACTGGAAGCTTTCTTT,CASSLSGGNLVGMKLEAFF
15,TRBD1,-,TRBV6-5,TRBJ1-5,TGTGCCAGCAGAGGACAGGCATATAGCAATCAGCCCCAGCATTTT,CASRGQAYSNQPQHF
15,-,-,TRBV6-5,TRBJ1-5,TGTGCCAGCAGCCCCCCCCCACAGGGCGTTCAGCCCCAGCATTTT,CASSPPPQGVQPQHF
15,-,-,TRBV19,TRBJ1-1,TGTGCCAGTAGTATCAAGCTCTGGGGGGGCACTGAAGCTTTCTTT,CASSIKLWGGTEAFF
13,-,once,TRBV12-3/TRBV12-4,TRBJ2-2,TGTGCCAGCAGTTTGGGGGGAACCGGGGAGCTGTTTTTT,CASSLGGTGELFF
16,TRBD1,-,TRBV5-1,TRBJ2-3,TGCGCCAGCAGCTCAACCGGGACAGGGGACACAGATACGCAGTATTTT,CASSSTGTGDTDTQYF
12,-,-,TRBV28,TRBJ1-2,TGTGCCAGCAGTCCTCATGCGGGGGGCTACACCTTC,CASSPHAGGYTF
14,TRBD1,-,TRBV7-9,TRBJ2-7,TGTGCCAGCAGCTCCCGACAGGGACGATACGAGCAGTACTTC,CASSSRQGRYEQYF
17,TRBD2,-,TRBV4-1,TRBJ2-2,TGCGCCAGCAGCCAAGCCCCTAGCGGGGGTTTTCCCGGGGAGCTGTTTTTT,CASSQAPSGGFPGELFF
16,TRBD1,-,TRBV19,TRBJ2-3,TGTGCCAGTAGTGGCAGGACAGGGATAGGGACAGATACGCAGTATTTT,CASSGRTGIGTDTQYF
15,TRBD1,-,TRBV9,TRBJ1-5,TGTGCCAGCAGCCTATCGGGACAGGGCGATCAGCCCCAGCATTTT,CASSLSGQGDQPQHF
15,TRBD2,once,TRBV6-5,TRBJ2-6,TGTGCCAGCAGTTATGGGGGGGCTGGGGCCAACGTCCTGACTTTC,CASSYGGAGANVLTF
14,TRBD1,-,TRBV7-2,TRBJ1-1,TGTGCCAGCAGCGAGGGACAGGGTAGGCCTGAAGCTTTCTTT,CASSEGQGRPEAFF
16,TRBD2,-,TRBV7-9,TRBJ2-1,TGTGCCAGCAGCTCCTCAAGACTAGCGGGAGGGAATGAGCAGTTCTTC,CASSSSRLAGGNEQFF
18,-,-,TRBV7-9,TRBJ1-3,TGTGCCAGCAGCTTAGGAGGCAGGACAGAACCCTCTGGAAACACCATATATTTT,CASSLGGRTEPSGNTIYF
12,-,-,TRBV12-3/TRBV12-4,TRBJ2-7,TGTGCCAGCAGTTTCGTAGTTGACGAGCAGTACTTC,CASSFVVDEQYF
13,-,-,TRBV10-3,TRBJ1-5,TGTGCCATCGGTCCCGGGAGCAATCAGCCCCAGCATTTT,CAIGPGSNQPQHF
15,TRBD2,-,TRBV19,TRBJ2-7,TGTGCCAGTAGCCTGACTAGCGGGAGATCGTACGAGCAGTACTTC,CASSLTSGRSYEQYF
11,-,-,TRBV28,TRBJ2-7,TGTGCCAGCAGCGTGCGCTACGAGCAGTACTTC,CASSVRYEQYF
14,TRBD1,few,TRBV15,TRBJ2-7,TGTGCCACCAGCAGACGGGACAGCTCCTACGAGCAGTACTTC,CATSRRDSSYEQYF
15,-,-,TRBV5-8,TRBJ2-1,TGTGCCAGCAGCTTGGGCTTGAGCTCCTACAATGAGCAGTTCTTC,CASSLGLSSYNEQFF
13,TRBD1,-,TRBV6-6,TRBJ2-1,TGTGCCAGCAGTTTTGGGACAGGGGCTGAGCAGTTCTTC,CASSFGTGAEQFF